This T cell receptor (beta chain) came from a study of blood T cell repertoires in COVID-19. The wider study: The United States, Italy and Spain were the sources of the acute and convalescent COVID-19 samples. T cells, B-cell-depleted T cells, or PBMCs provided the cDNA or gDNA that served as material.

TCRdb's table, derived via immunoSEQ multiplex PCR, lists solely in-frame clones and lacks some. The sample lists around 200,000 clones, about nine tenths occurring once. The CDR3 has 15 residues. Per germline, CDR1 SGHNT and CDR2 YYREEE (reference sequence). V gave up 0 bases and J gave up 6 bases, with 10 bases separating them. The chain uses TRBV5-4 and TRBJ1-6, with D hard to call. The specimen was peripheral blood. The TCR was taken from a man aged 18 to 30 with active or convalescent COVID-19. Here the CDR3 reads CASSLDLGRNSPLHF. The CDR3 region has the DNA TGTGCCAGCAGCTTGGATCTGGGCCGTAATTCACCCCTCCACTTT.